A selection of T cell receptor beta chains follows, all from one sample in a study of T cell changes during pregnancy in multiple sclerosis. Assay used: immunoSEQ multiplex PCR; TCRdb lists only in-frame clones, some missing. The sample consists of about 75,000 clones, 85% to 95% of them appearing once. This material consisted of CD4+ T cells from peripheral blood mononuclear cells, taken after pregnancy. These receptors all stem from a female donor with multiple sclerosis, enrolled in a pregnancy study. Both conserved end residues are part of each CDR3. D genes are given only for firm matches. Clone size, where shown, is once, few, many, or a class for clones that have expanded.

size	V	D	J	CDR3	DNA
NA	TRBV28	TRBD2	TRBJ2-7	CASSLLPSSGASSYEQYF	TGTGCCAGCAGTCTATTACCCTCTAGCGGGGCAAGCTCCTACGAGCAGTACTTC
once	TRBV6-6	TRBD1	TRBJ1-5	CASSSPTGGRSQPQHF	TGTGCCAGCAGTTCACCCACAGGGGGCCGGAGTCAGCCCCAGCATTTT
NA	TRBV5-4	NA	TRBJ1-2	CASSLVTGGSYGYTF	TGTGCCAGCAGCTTGGTTACGGGGGGGAGTTATGGCTACACCTTC
NA	TRBV4-3	NA	TRBJ2-7	CASSQQTAQPAYEQYF	TGCGCCAGCAGCCAGCAGACAGCCCAACCTGCCTACGAGCAGTACTTC
NA	TRBV14	NA	TRBJ1-3	CASSHGISGNTIYF	TGTGCCAGCAGCCACGGGATCTCTGGAAACACCATATATTTT
NA	TRBV19	NA	TRBJ2-7	CASSIVRQSFYEQYF	TGTGCCAGTAGTATAGTACGACAGAGCTTCTACGAGCAGTACTTC
NA	TRBV5-1	NA	TRBJ1-1	CASSLAAGSSTEAFF	TGCGCCAGCAGCTTGGCCGCAGGGTCGAGCACTGAAGCTTTCTTT
NA	TRBV18	TRBD1	TRBJ1-5	CASSPRDSLNQPQHF	TGTGCCAGCTCACCCCGGGACAGTCTCAATCAGCCCCAGCATTTT
NA	TRBV6-1	NA	TRBJ2-7	CASSVFRDSYEQYF	TGTGCCAGCAGTGTGTTTAGAGACTCCTACGAGCAGTACTTC
NA	TRBV11-2	NA	TRBJ1-2	CASRAPGSNYGYTF	TGTGCCAGCAGAGCCCCGGGGTCTAACTATGGCTACACCTTC
NA	TRBV13	TRBD1	TRBJ2-3	CASSTDRGFEDTQYF	TGTGCCAGCAGCACAGACAGGGGATTTGAGGATACGCAGTATTTT
NA	TRBV28	NA	TRBJ2-1	CASSLIGGINEQFF	TGTGCCAGCAGTTTAATCGGCGGGATAAATGAGCAGTTCTTC
NA	TRBV5-1	NA	TRBJ2-7	CASSLGGSRLRHEQYF	TGCGCCAGCAGCTTGGGAGGCAGCCGCCTACGACACGAGCAGTACTTC
NA	TRBV4-3	NA	TRBJ2-7	CASSQKGGGGYEQYF	TGCGCCAGCAGCCAAAAAGGAGGGGGCGGGTACGAGCAGTACTTC
NA	TRBV5-1	TRBD2	TRBJ2-2	CASSQLGTSGTGELFF	TGCGCCAGCAGCCAATTGGGGACTAGCGGAACCGGGGAGCTGTTTTTT
NA	TRBV7-9	TRBD2	TRBJ2-2	CASSFLAGGNTGELFF	TGTGCCAGCAGCTTTTTAGCGGGAGGAAACACCGGGGAGCTGTTTTTT
NA	TRBV5-1	TRBD1	TRBJ2-1	CASRDSYNEQFF	TGCGCCAGCCGGGACAGTTACAATGAGCAGTTCTTC
NA	TRBV25-1	NA	TRBJ1-1	CASSTRGGFTEAFF	TGTGCCAGCAGTACAAGGGGGGGTTTCACTGAAGCTTTCTTT
once	TRBV4-2	NA	TRBJ1-2	CASSLAGPGHNYGYTF	TGTGCCAGCAGCCTAGCGGGGCCGGGGCATAACTATGGCTACACCTTC
NA	TRBV6-5	NA	TRBJ2-7	CASSNNLIAYEQYF	TGTGCCAGCAGCAACAATCTGATCGCTTACGAGCAGTACTTC
NA	TRBV5-1	TRBD1	TRBJ1-2	CASSLGDSNYGYTF	TGCGCCAGCAGCTTGGGGGACAGCAACTATGGCTACACCTTC
NA	TRBV19	NA	TRBJ2-3	CASSRQGVDTQYF	TGTGCCAGTAGCAGGCAAGGGGTGGATACGCAGTATTTT